Here is one TCR beta chain with its context. Antigen: not known. At one end the junction does not follow the germline gene, possibly because of a read error. This record belongs to a study of blood T cells in healthy people across ages. Study outcomes and limitations: With age, beta diversity per million T cells declined roughly linearly, significantly by over 35. Higher naive T cell percentage went strongly together with higher TCR beta diversity. Diversity estimates from one million T cells were considered underestimates. PBMCs left unsorted prevented a conclusive naive versus antigen-experienced comparison.

Sample-barcoded 5' priming and a J-beta primer mix drove a second PCR of about 6 to 12 cycles. TCRdb passed the 5' RACE reads through MiXCR, listing each CDR3 protein once. The table has about 1,500,000 distinct CDR3 sequences, approximately 42% seen once; the top ten hold approximately 7.9%. Germline V lookup: CDR1 MGHDK, CDR2 SYGVNS. This CDR3 region has 11 residues. Sequencing was performed on blood. This chain links TRBV25-1 with TRBJ2-5; D not resolved. The TCR originated in a woman younger than 30 in good health. CDR3 region: CASSLVDEQSF. CDR3 bases: TGTGCCAGTAGCTTGGTTGATGAGCAGTCCTTC.